This TCR beta chain was captured in a study of T cells in Graves' hyperthyroidism and ophthalmopathy. This CDR3 region has 13 residues. Germline V gene sequence: CDR1 DFQATT, CDR2 SNEGSKA (reference sequence). Trimming stripped 3 bases from V and 0 bases from J, with 8 bases between. Researchers took RNA transcripts and amplified the TCR beta CDR3 regions from them. Using the HTBI primer set, a first-round RT-PCR was run on the TCR CDR3. TCRdb itself ran the multiplex PCR reads through MiXCR, one entry per CDR3 protein. Of roughly 400,000 distinct CDR3 sequences listed, around an eighth are singletons. There are many counts of this clonotype. Diagnoses used clinical symptoms, serum thyroxine and TRAb, thyroid ultrasound and orbital computed tomography.

The sequence was obtained from a man aged 50 to 60 with Graves' ophthalmopathy. What was sequenced was blood. The chain recombines TRBV20-1 with TRBJ1-2; D remains ambiguous. Here the CDR3 DNA reads TGCAGTGCTAGTGGCGCGACTAACTATGGCTACACCTTC. Translated, it gives CSASGATNYGYTF.